These 13 T cell receptor beta chains came from one sample sequenced in a study of T cells after yellow fever vaccination. TCRdb redid the calling of the 5' RACE reads with MiXCR, one entry per CDR3 protein. The sample yields about 350,000 distinct CDR3 sequences, roughly 4.3% seen once. This specimen was PBMCs, taken 5 days after the yellow fever booster vaccination. Receptors were obtained from a man younger than 35 who received the YFV17D yellow fever vaccine.

This clonotype was found many times. The chain recombines TRBV7-2 with TRBJ1-6; unclear D gene. Between the trimmed V and J ends, which lost 1 base and 8 bases, there was a span of 21 bases. Germline-derived CDR1 and CDR2 are SGHTA and FQGNSA. The CDR3 contains 18 residues. The CDR3 is CASSLELQPYSRDSPLHF. In nucleotides, the CDR3 is TGTGCCAGCAGCTTAGAGTTACAGCCGTACTCACGGGATTCACCCCTCCACTTT.

This clonotype showed up many times. The chain couples TRBV20-1 to TRBJ2-3; possible D gene TRBD1, 6 bases. CDR1 is DFQATT, CDR2 SNEGSKA, per germline (reference sequence). Trimming took 2 bases from V and 8 from J, leaving 11 bases between them. The CDR3 runs 12 residues. The CDR3 is CSARQGSGTQYF. CDR3 nucleotide sequence: TGCAGTGCTAGACAGGGGTCGGGTACGCAGTATTTT.

The rearrangement links TRBV5-1 to TRBJ2-4; TRBD2 might be the D (6 bases). This CDR3 comprises 14 residues. Per germline, CDR1 SGHRS and CDR2 YFSETQ. The V gene lost 6 bases and the J gene lost 7 bases, with 17 bases spanning the gap. DNA for the CDR3: TGCGCCAGCACAATTGGGGCAGGGAGGAACATTCAGTACTTC. As protein: CASTIGAGRNIQYF.

This clonotype was seen only a few times. The gene calls are TRBV18 and TRBJ2-7; D gene unclear. CDR1 and CDR2 (germline): KGHSH, LQKENI. Deletions cut 3 bases from V and 2 bases from J, with 11 bases between. This CDR3 comprises 14 residues. CDR3 nucleotide sequence: TGTGCCAGCTCACCCACGGGTCAGGCCTACGAGCAGTACTTC. Protein product: CASSPTGQAYEQYF.

This clonotype was seen ten or more times. This chain connects TRBV2 to TRBJ1-5; perhaps TRBD1 as D (6 bases). In germline, CDR1 is SNHLY, CDR2 FYNNEI. V was pared by 5 bases and J by 5 bases, with 13 bases between. The CDR3 has 14 residues. The CDR3 nucleotides are TGTGCCAGCAGTTTTACAGGGATATATCAGCCCCAGCATTTT. Residues: CASSFTGIYQPQHF.

This chain uses TRBV20-1 with TRBJ1-2, with D possibly TRBD1 on 6 matching bases. The CDR3 is made up of 12 amino acids. Germline lookup yields CDR1 DFQATT and CDR2 SNEGSKA (reference sequence). V dropped 0 bases and J dropped 8 bases, with 10 bases sitting between them. CDR3 nucleotides: TGCAGTGCTAGAGAGGGGGCGGGAGGCTACACCTTC. It yields the protein CSAREGAGGYTF.

The sample holds a few counts of this clonotype. The rearrangement links TRBV2 to TRBJ1-4; D unresolved. Germline V lookup: CDR1 SNHLY, CDR2 FYNNEI. This CDR3 is 13 amino acids long. V was shortened by 9 bases and J by 10 bases, with 18 bases between the two germline ends. Written as DNA, the CDR3 is TGTGCCAGTTGTTCCACGCCTAGGACAAAACTGTTTTTT. Translation gives CASCSTPRTKLFF.

This clonotype occurred many times. This rearrangement joins TRBV24-1 to TRBJ2-7; maybe TRBD2 (6 bases). The V gene's germline CDR1 is KGHDR and CDR2 SFDVKD. The CDR3 contains 16 residues. V shed 8 bases and J shed 0 bases, with 19 bases lying between them. The CDR3 nucleotides read TGTGCCACCATGGGACTGAAAGGCCCCCACTCCTACGAGCAGTACGTC. It translates to CATMGLKGPHSYEQYV.

This clonotype was detected only a few times. V usage is TRBV7-9 and J usage is TRBJ1-5; 8 nucleotides align to TRBD1. Looked up from germline, CDR1 is SEHNR and CDR2 is FQNEAQ (reference sequence). The V and J ends lost 5 bases and 3 bases, in that order; junction bases with no gene match: 6. This CDR3 has 15 residues. This CDR3 is CASSGGQGSNQPQHF. The CDR3 DNA follows: TGTGCCAGCAGCGGAGGACAGGGTTCCAATCAGCCCCAGCATTTT.

This clonotype was counted a few times. The chain uses TRBV12-3 or TRBV12-4 and TRBJ2-2; TRBD2 is a possible D gene (6 bases). This CDR3 contains 14 residues. Trimming took off 4 bases at V and 1 base at J, with 7 bases between the two ends. The chain's CDR3 is CASSWGVNTGELFF. The CDR3 coding sequence is TGTGCCAGCAGTTGGGGGGTGAACACCGGGGAGCTGTTTTTT.

This clonotype was recorded at least ten times. The chain is built from TRBV2 and TRBJ2-7; no clear D gene. CDR3 length equals 11 residues. Germline V gene sequence: CDR1 SNHLY, CDR2 FYNNEI. Between the trimmed V and J ends, which lost 3 bases and 6 bases, there was a span of 6 bases. The CDR3 sequence is CASSEASEQYF. The CDR3 DNA follows: TGTGCCAGCAGTGAGGCCAGCGAGCAGTACTTC.

The chain employs TRBV5-6 and TRBJ1-1; possible D gene TRBD1, 5 bases. This CDR3 contains 15 residues. Germline CDR1 reads SGHDT; CDR2 reads YYEEEE. Trimming stripped 2 bases from V and 5 bases from J, with 16 bases between. The CDR3: CASSLPTAGKTEAFF. CDR3 nucleotides: TGTGCCAGCAGCTTACCGACAGCGGGCAAGACTGAAGCTTTCTTT.

The V gene is TRBV7-9, the J gene TRBJ2-2; unclear D gene. The CDR3 covers 16 residues. V lost 5 bases, J lost 0 bases, and 13 bases lay in between. Germline V gives CDR1 SEHNR, CDR2 FQNEAQ (reference sequence). The CDR3 DNA sequence: TGTGCCAGCAGCCCAGAGAAGTTCACGAACACCGGGGAGCTGTTTTTT. Its protein is CASSPEKFTNTGELFF.